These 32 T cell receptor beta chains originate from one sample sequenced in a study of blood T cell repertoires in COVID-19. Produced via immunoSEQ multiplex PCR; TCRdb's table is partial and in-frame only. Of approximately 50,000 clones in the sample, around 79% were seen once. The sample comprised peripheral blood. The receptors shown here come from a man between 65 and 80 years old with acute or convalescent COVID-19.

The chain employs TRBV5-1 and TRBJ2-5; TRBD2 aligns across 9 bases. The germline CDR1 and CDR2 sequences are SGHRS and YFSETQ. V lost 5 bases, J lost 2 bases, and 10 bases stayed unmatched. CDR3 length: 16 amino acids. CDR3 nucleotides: TGCGCCAGCAGTTCACAAGCGGGGGGCCTTCAAGAGACCCAGTACTTC. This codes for CASSSQAGGLQETQYF. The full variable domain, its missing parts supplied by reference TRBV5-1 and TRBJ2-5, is KAGVTQTPRYLIKTRGQQVTLSCSPISGHRSVSWYQQTPGQGLQFLFEYFSETQRNKGNFPGRFSGRQFSNSRSEMNVSTLELGDSALYLCASSSQAGGLQETQYFGPGTRLLVL.

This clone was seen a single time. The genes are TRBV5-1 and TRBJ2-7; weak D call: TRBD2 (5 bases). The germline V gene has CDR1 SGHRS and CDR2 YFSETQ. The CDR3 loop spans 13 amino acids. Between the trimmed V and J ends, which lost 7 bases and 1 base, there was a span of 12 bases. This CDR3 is CASFRTGSYEQYF. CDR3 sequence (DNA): TGCGCCAGCTTCCGGACGGGGTCCTACGAGCAGTACTTC.

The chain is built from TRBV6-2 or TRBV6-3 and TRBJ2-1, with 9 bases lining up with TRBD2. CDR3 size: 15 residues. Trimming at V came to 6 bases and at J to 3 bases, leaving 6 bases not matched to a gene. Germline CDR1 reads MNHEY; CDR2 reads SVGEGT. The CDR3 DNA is TGTGCCAGCAGACCTGCGGGAGGGAACTACAATGAGCAGTTCTTC. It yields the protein CASRPAGGNYNEQFF.

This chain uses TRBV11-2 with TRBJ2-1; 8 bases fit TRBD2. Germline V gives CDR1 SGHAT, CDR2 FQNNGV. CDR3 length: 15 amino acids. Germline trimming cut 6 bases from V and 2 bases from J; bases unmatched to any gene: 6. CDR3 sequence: CASRGRGGTYNEQFF. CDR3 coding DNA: TGTGCCAGCAGGGGTCGCGGGGGGACCTACAATGAGCAGTTCTTC.

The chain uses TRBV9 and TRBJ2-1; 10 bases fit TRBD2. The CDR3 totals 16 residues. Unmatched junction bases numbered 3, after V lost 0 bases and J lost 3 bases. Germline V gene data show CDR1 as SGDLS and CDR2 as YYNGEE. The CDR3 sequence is CASSVGLAGVYNEQFF. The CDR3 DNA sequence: TGTGCCAGCAGCGTAGGCCTAGCGGGAGTCTACAATGAGCAGTTCTTC.

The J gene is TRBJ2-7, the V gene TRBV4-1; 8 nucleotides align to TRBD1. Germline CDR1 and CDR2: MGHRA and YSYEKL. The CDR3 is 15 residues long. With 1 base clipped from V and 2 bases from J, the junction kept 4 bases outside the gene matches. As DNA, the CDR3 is TGCGCCAGCAGCCAAGTAGGGACAGGCCCCTACGAGCAGTACTTC. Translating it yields CASSQVGTGPYEQYF.

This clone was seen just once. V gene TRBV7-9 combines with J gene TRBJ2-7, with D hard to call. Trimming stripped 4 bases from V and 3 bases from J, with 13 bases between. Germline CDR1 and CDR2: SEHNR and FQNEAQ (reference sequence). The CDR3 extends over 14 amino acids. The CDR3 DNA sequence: TGTGCCAGCAGCTCCTCCATACAGTTCTACGAGCAGTACTTC. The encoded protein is CASSSSIQFYEQYF.

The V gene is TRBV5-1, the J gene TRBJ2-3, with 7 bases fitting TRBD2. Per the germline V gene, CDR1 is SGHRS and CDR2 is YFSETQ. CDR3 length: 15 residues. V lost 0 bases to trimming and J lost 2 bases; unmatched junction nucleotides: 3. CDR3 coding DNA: TGCGCCAGCAGCTTGGGACTAGCACTCACAGATACGCAGTATTTT. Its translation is CASSLGLALTDTQYF.

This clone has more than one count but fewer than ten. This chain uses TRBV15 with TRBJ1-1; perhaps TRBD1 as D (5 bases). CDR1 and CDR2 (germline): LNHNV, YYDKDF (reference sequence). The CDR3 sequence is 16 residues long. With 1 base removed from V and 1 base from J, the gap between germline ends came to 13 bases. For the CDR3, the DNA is TGTGCCACCAGCAGAGGCCGACAGAGAAAGAACACTGAAGCTTTCTTT. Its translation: CATSRGRQRKNTEAFF.

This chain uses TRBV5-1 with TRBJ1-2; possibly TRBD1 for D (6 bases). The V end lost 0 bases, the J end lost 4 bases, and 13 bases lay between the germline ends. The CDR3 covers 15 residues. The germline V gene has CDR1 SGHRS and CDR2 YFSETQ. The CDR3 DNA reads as TGCGCCAGCAGCTTGGGGGGGGGCGAGACCTATGGCTACACCTTC. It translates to CASSLGGGETYGYTF.

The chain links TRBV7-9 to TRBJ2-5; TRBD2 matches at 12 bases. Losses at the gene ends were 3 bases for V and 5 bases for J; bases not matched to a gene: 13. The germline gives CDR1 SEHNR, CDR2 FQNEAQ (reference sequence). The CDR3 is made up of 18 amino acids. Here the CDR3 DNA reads TGTGCCAGCAGCTTTTTGGGCCTAGCGGGAGGGCCGAGTGAGACCCAGTACTTC. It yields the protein CASSFLGLAGGPSETQYF.

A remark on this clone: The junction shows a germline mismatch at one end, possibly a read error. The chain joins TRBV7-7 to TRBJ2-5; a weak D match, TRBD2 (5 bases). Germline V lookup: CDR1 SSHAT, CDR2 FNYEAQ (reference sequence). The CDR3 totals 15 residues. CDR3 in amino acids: CASSLEVEGWETQYF. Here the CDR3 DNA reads TGTGCTAGCAGCTTAGAGGTTGAGGGTTGGGAGACCCAGTACTTC.

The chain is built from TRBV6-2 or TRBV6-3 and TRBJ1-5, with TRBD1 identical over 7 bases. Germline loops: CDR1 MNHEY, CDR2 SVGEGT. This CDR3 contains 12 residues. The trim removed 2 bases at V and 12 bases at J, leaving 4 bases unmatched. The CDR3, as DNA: TGTGCCAGCAGTTACAGGGGGCCGCACCAGCATTTT. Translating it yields CASSYRGPHQHF.

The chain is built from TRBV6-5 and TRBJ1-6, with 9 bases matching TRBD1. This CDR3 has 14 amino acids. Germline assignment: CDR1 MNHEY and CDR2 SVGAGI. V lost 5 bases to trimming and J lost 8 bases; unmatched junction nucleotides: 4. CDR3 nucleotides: TGTGCCAGCAGTAGCGACAGGGGGGATTCACCCCTCCACTTT. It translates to CASSSDRGDSPLHF.

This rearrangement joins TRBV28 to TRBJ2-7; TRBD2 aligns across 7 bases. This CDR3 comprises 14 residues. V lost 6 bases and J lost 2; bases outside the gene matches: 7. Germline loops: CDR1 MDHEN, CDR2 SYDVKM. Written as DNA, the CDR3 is TGTGCCAGCAGCCCCGGGGGAGGGGCCTACGAGCAGTACTTC. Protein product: CASSPGGGAYEQYF.

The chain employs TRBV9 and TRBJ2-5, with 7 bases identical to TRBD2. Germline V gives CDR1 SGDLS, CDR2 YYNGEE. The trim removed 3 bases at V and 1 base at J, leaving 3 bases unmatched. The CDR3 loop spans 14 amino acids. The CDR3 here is CASSAASGQETQYF. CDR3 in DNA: TGTGCCAGCAGCGCAGCTAGCGGCCAAGAGACCCAGTACTTC.

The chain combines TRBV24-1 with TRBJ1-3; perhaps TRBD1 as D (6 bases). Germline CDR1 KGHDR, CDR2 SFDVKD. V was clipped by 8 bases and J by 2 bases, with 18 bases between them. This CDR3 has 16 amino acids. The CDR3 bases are TGTGCCACCACAAGGGGACACCTCATACCTGGAAACACCATATATTTT. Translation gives CATTRGHLIPGNTIYF.

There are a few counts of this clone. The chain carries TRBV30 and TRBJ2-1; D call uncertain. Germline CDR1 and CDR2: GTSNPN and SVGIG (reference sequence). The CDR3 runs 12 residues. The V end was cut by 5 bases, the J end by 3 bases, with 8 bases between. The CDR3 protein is CAWGPRYNEQFF. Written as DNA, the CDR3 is TGTGCCTGGGGCCCCCGCTACAATGAGCAGTTCTTC.

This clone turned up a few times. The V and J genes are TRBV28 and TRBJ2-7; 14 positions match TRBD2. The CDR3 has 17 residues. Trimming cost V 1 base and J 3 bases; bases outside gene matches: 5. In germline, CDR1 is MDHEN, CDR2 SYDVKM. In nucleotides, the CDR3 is TGTGCCAGCAGTTTATCCGGACTAGCGGGAGGCCACTACGAGCAGTACTTC. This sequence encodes CASSLSGLAGGHYEQYF.

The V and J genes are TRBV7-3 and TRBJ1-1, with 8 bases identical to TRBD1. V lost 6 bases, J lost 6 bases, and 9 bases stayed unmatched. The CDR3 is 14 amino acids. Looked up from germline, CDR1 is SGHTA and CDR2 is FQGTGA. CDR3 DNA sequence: TGTGCCAGCAGTACCGGGGCAGGGGGCGCTGAAGCTTTCTTT. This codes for CASSTGAGGAEAFF.

CDR3 region: CASSLVGGPNTEAFF. The CDR3 coding sequence is TGCGCCAGCAGCTTGGTGGGGGGGCCCAACACTGAAGCTTTCTTT. This sequence joins TRBV5-1 and TRBJ1-1; D perhaps matches TRBD1 (6 bases). The CDR3 consists of 15 residues. The germline V gene has CDR1 SGHRS and CDR2 YFSETQ. Trimming took off 0 bases at V and 2 bases at J, with 11 bases between the two ends.

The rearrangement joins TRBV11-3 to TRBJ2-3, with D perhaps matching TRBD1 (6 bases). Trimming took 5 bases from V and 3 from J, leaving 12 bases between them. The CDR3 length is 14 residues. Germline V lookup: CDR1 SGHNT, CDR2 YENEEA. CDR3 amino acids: CASSAPQGTDTQYF. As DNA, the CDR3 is TGTGCCAGCAGCGCGCCACAGGGAACAGATACGCAGTATTTT.

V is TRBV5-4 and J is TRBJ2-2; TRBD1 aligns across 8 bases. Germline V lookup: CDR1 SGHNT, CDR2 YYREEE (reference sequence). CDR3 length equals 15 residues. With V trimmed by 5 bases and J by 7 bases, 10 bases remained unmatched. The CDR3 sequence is CASSVGQGVVGELFF. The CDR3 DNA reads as TGTGCCAGCAGTGTTGGACAGGGAGTAGTCGGGGAGCTGTTTTTT.

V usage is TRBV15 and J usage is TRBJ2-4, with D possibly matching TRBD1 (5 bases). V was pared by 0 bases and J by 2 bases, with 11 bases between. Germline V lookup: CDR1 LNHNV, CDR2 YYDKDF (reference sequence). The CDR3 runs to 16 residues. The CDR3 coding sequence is TGTGCCACCAGCAGAGACACGAGACAGCCCAAAAACATTCAGTACTTC. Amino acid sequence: CATSRDTRQPKNIQYF.

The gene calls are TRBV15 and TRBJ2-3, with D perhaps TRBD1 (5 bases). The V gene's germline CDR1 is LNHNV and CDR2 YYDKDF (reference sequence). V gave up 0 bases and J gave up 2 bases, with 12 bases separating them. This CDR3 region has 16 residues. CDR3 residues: CATSRDGAGYTDTQYF. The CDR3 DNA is TGTGCCACCAGCAGAGATGGGGCAGGGTACACAGATACGCAGTATTTT.

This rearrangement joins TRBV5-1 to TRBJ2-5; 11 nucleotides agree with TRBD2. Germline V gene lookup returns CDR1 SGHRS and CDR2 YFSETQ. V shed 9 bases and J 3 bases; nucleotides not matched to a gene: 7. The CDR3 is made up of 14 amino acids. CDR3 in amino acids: CATSSGGEKETQYF. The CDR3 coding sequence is TGCGCCACTAGTAGCGGGGGGGAGAAAGAGACCCAGTACTTC. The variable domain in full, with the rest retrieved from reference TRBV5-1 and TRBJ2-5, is KAGVTQTPRYLIKTRGQQVTLSCSPISGHRSVSWYQQTPGQGLQFLFEYFSETQRNKGNFPGRFSGRQFSNSRSEMNVSTLELGDSALYLCATSSGGEKETQYFGPGTRLLVL.

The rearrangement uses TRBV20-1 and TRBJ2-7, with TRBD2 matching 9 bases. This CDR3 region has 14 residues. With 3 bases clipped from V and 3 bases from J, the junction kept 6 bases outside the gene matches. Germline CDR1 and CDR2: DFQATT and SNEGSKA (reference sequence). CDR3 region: CSASLAGRIYEQYF. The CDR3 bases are TGCAGTGCTAGTCTAGCGGGGAGAATCTACGAGCAGTACTTC.

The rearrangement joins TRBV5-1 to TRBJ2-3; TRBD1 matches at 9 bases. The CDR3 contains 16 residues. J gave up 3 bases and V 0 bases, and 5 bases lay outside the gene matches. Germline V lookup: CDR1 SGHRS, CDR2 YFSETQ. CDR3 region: CASSLAGTGLTDTQYF. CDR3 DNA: TGCGCCAGCAGCTTGGCGGGGACAGGGCTAACAGATACGCAGTATTTT.

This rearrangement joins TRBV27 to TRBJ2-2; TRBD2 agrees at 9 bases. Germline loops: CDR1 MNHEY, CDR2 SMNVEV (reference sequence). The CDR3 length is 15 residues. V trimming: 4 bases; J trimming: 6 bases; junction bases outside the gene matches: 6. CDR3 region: CASSYSGGWAGELFF. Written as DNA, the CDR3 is TGTGCCAGCAGTTATAGCGGGGGATGGGCCGGGGAGCTGTTTTTT.

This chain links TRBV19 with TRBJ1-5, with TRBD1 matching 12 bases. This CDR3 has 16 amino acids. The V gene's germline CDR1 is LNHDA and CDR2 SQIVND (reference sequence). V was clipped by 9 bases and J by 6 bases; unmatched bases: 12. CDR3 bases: TGTGCCAGCACCGGGACAGGGGGCTCCGCGGCTCAGCCCCAGCATTTT. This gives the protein CASTGTGGSAAQPQHF.

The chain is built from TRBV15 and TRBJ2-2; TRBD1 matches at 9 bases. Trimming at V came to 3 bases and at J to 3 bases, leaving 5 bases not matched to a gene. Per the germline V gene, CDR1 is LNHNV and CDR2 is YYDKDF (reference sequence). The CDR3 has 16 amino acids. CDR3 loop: CATSSGQGLDTGELFF. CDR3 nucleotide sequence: TGTGCCACCAGCAGTGGACAGGGGCTGGACACCGGGGAGCTGTTTTTT.

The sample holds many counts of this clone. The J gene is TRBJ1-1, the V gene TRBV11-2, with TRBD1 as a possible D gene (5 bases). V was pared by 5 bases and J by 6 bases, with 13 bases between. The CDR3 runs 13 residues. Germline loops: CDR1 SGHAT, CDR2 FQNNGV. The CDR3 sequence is CASSPIGRAEAFF. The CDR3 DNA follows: TGTGCCAGCAGCCCAATCGGCAGGGCTGAAGCTTTCTTT.